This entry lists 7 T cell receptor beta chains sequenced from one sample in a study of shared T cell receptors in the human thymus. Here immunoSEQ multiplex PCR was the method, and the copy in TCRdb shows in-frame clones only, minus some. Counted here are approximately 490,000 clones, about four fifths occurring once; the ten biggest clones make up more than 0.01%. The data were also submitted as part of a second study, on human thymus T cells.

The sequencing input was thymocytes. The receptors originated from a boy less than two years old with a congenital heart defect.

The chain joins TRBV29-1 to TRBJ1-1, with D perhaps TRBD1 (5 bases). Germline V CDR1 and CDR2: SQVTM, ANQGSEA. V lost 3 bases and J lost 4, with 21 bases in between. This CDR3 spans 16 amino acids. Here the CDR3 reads CSVDRGAGGSVTEAFF. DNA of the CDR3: TGCAGCGTTGATAGAGGGGCTGGAGGGAGTGTCACTGAAGCTTTCTTT.

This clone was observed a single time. This CDR3 reads CASSSNPVSDYGYTF. The CDR3 DNA reads as TGTGCCAGTAGTTCTAATCCGGTATCTGACTATGGCTACACCTTC. The chain employs TRBV19 and TRBJ1-2, with D uncertain. V was pared by 5 bases and J by 3 bases, with 16 bases between. The CDR3 extends over 15 amino acids. Germline V gives CDR1 LNHDA, CDR2 SQIVND (reference sequence). Combining the CDR3 with reference TRBV19 and TRBJ1-2 gives the whole variable domain DGGITQSPKYLFRKEGQNVTLSCEQNLNHDAMYWYRQDPGQGLRLIYYSQIVNDFQKGDIAEGYSVSREKKESFPLTVTSAQKNPTAFYLCASSSNPVSDYGYTFGSGTRLTVV.

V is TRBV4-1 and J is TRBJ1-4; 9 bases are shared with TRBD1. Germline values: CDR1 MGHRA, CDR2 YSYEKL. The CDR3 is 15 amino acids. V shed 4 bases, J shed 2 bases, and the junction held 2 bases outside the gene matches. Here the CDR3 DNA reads TGCGCCAGCAGCCCCACAGGGGGCACTAATGAAAAACTGTTTTTT. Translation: CASSPTGGTNEKLFF.

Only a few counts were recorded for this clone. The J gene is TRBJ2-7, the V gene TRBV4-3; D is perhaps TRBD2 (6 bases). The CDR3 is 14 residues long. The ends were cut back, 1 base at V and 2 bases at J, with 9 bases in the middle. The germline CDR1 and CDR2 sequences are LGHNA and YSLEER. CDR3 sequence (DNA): TGCGCCAGCAGCCAAGGGGACTCAACCTACGAGCAGTACTTC. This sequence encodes CASSQGDSTYEQYF.

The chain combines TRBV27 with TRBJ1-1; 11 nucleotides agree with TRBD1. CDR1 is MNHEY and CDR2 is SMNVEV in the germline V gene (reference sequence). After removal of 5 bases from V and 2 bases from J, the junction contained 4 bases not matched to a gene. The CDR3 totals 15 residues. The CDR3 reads CASSAGTGGNTEAFF. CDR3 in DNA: TGTGCCAGCAGTGCCGGGACAGGGGGAAACACTGAAGCTTTCTTT.

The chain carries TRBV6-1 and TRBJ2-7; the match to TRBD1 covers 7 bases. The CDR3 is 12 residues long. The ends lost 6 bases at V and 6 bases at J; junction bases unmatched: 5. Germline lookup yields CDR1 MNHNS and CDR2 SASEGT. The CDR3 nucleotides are TGTGCCAGCAGCGAGGACAGGCCCGAGCAGTACTTC. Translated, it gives CASSEDRPEQYF.

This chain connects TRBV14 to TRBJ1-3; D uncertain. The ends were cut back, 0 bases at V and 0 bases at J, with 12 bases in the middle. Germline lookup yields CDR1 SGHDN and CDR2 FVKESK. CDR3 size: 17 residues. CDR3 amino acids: CASSQEGRNHSGNTIYF. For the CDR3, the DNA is TGTGCCAGCAGCCAAGAGGGCAGGAACCACTCTGGAAACACCATATATTTT.